Each of the 14 T cell receptor beta chains below was sequenced from the same sample in a study of CD8+ T cells in alopecia areata. Once RNA had been extracted, it was reverse transcribed into cDNA to act as the sequencing template. Clones were read by immunoSEQ multiplex PCR, and TCRdb kept only the in-frame ones, dropping some. The repertoire holds under 200,000 clones, with about 60% as singletons. Indicated treatment: oral pan-JAK inhibitor, 5-10 mg twice daily. The source material was CD4+ T cells sorted from blood, sampled at week 24, from a patient treated with tofacitinib. Receptors were obtained from a human donor with alopecia areata.

This clone was picked up a small number of times. The chain carries TRBV12-2 and TRBJ2-1; the tabulated D call, TRBD1, remains unverified against the DNA. TRBV12-2 is termed a pseudogene. CDR3 length equals 16 residues. For the CDR3, the DNA is TGTGCAAGTCGCCATACAGGAAAACAGAACTACAATGAGCAGTTCTTC. Protein sequence: CASRHTGKQNYNEQFF.

This chain uses TRBV2 with TRBJ2-1; D gene ambiguous. The CDR3 is 15 amino acids. V lost 2 bases to trimming and J lost 0 bases, with 8 bases between them. From germline, CDR1 is SNHLY and CDR2 FYNNEI. The CDR3 reads CASSELESSYNEQFF. CDR3 DNA sequence: TGTGCCAGCAGTGAACTGGAGAGCTCCTACAATGAGCAGTTCTTC.

This clone was detected a few times. The chain has TRBV7-6 and TRBJ2-3, with D perhaps assigned TRBD1 or TRBD2 (6 bases each). Trimming cost V 5 bases and J 6 bases, with 9 bases left between them. The CDR3 is 12 amino acids. Germline lookup yields CDR1 SGHVS and CDR2 FNYEAQ. CDR3 sequence: CASSPGGDTQYF. The CDR3 coding sequence is TGTGCCAGCAGCCCCGGGGGCGATACGCAGTATTTT.

The chain has TRBV7-9 and TRBJ1-1, with D possibly being TRBD1 (5 bases). V dropped 2 bases and J dropped 1 base, with 14 bases sitting between them. This CDR3 contains 16 residues. CDR1 and CDR2 (germline): SEHNR, FQNEAQ (reference sequence). CDR3 protein: CASSLRAGRENTEAFF. The CDR3 DNA reads as TGTGCCAGCAGCTTAAGGGCGGGACGGGAGAACACTGAAGCTTTCTTT.

The chain joins TRBV5-1 to TRBJ2-7; D assignment may be TRBD1 or TRBD2 (6 bases each). The germline V gene encodes CDR1 SGHRS and CDR2 YFSETQ. This CDR3 has 16 amino acids. V lost 0 bases, J lost 0 bases, and 13 bases lay in between. CDR3 region: CASSLVGGPISYEQYF. The DNA for the CDR3 is TGCGCCAGCAGCTTGGTGGGGGGCCCTATCTCCTACGAGCAGTACTTC.

In DNA, the CDR3 is TGCGCGACGGGACAAACAAATCAGCCCCAGCATTTT. It yields the protein CATGQTNQPQHF. The chain couples TRBV29-1 to TRBJ1-5, with D tentatively TRBD1 (6 bases). There are 12 residues in the CDR3. Germline CDR1 and CDR2: SQVTM and ANQGSEA.

This clone was counted a single time. V usage is TRBV2 and J usage is TRBJ1-2; D may be TRBD1 (6 bases). V gave up 6 bases and J gave up 0 bases, with 14 bases separating them. The CDR3 spans 15 residues. Germline V gene sequence: CDR1 SNHLY, CDR2 FYNNEI. The DNA of the CDR3 is TGTGCCAGCAGACCCCGGGACACTCCTAACTATGGCTACACCTTC. Protein sequence: CASRPRDTPNYGYTF.

This chain joins TRBV5-1 and TRBJ2-1; 7 bases match TRBD2. The CDR3 length is 15 residues. Germline V gives CDR1 SGHRS, CDR2 YFSETQ. With 5 bases clipped from V and 5 bases from J, the junction kept 10 bases outside the gene matches. The CDR3 loop is CASSVSSGSDNEQFF. The DNA of the CDR3 is TGCGCCAGCAGTGTTTCTAGCGGTTCAGACAATGAGCAGTTCTTC.

This clone occurred a few times. This chain uses TRBV29-1 with TRBJ1-2; 8 bases map to TRBD1. The CDR3 is made up of 13 amino acids. After removal of 4 bases from V and 7 bases from J, the junction contained 8 bases not matched to a gene. CDR1 and CDR2 from the germline V gene are SQVTM and ANQGSEA. CDR3 nucleotides: TGCAGCGTTGCCGTTCAGGGGGCTGGTGGCTACACCTTC. Translating it yields CSVAVQGAGGYTF.

The rearrangement joins TRBV5-4 to TRBJ2-5; D may be TRBD2 (6 bases). The CDR3 totals 16 residues. Germline CDR1 and CDR2: SGHNT and YYREEE (reference sequence). Trimming cost V 3 bases and J 2 bases, with 17 bases left between them. CDR3 sequence: CASSSAGLTSQETQYF. CDR3 DNA sequence: TGTGCCAGCAGCTCGGCGGGCCTGACTAGTCAAGAGACCCAGTACTTC.

The gene calls are TRBV27 and TRBJ2-7, with TRBD2 identical over 9 bases. Per the germline V gene, CDR1 is MNHEY and CDR2 is SMNVEV (reference sequence). V shed 5 bases and J 0 bases; nucleotides not matched to a gene: 5. This CDR3 spans 15 amino acids. The chain's CDR3 is CASSPKRGASYEQYF. CDR3 sequence (DNA): TGTGCCAGCAGTCCCAAGCGGGGGGCCTCCTACGAGCAGTACTTC.

This clone was recorded a few times. The V and J genes are TRBV7-9 and TRBJ1-6; 7 bases agree with TRBD1. The germline gives CDR1 SEHNR, CDR2 FQNEAQ (reference sequence). This CDR3 spans 14 amino acids. V lost 1 base and J lost 13; bases outside the gene matches: 7. The CDR3 reads CASSLEGQRAPLHF. The CDR3 region has the DNA TGTGCCAGCAGCTTAGAGGGACAGAGAGCCCCCCTCCACTTT.

The CDR3 DNA sequence: TGTGCCAGCAGCGTAGTTGGGGGAAAGACCGGGGAGCTGTTTTTT. The encoded protein is CASSVVGGKTGELFF. This sequence joins TRBV9 and TRBJ2-2; TRBD1 or TRBD2 may be the D gene (5 bases each). Germline values: CDR1 SGDLS, CDR2 YYNGEE. The CDR3 extends over 15 amino acids. V lost 0 bases and J 5 bases, leaving 11 bases between the germline ends.

The chain combines TRBV10-3 with TRBJ2-1; weak D call: TRBD2 (6 bases). The CDR3 runs 16 residues. V was clipped by 10 bases and J by 0 bases, with 19 bases between them. Per germline, CDR1 ENHRY and CDR2 SYGVKD. The CDR3 nucleotides read TGTGCCACCCTACCGGAGGGGTCGGCCTCCTACAATGAGCAGTTCTTC. It is translated as CATLPEGSASYNEQFF.